This TCR beta chain was sequenced for a study of cytomegalovirus exposure and HLA in healthy donors. Germline V gene lookup returns CDR1 SNHLY and CDR2 FYNNEI. The CDR3 sequence is 12 residues long. Trimming removed 8 bases from V and 3 bases from J, with 8 bases in between. With 60 Vbeta and 13 Jbeta primers, the PCR was carried out. Authors' data handling: Roughly 10 million shared chains were among approximately 80 million unique TCR beta chains counted in a later analysis. The assay was immunoSEQ multiplex PCR, and TCRdb's table has in-frame clones only and misses some. The V and J calls and clone size were taken over from that table, and D and trimming were inferred from the DNA. The sample shows about 140,000 clones, almost 80% of them seen only once.

The chain has TRBV2 and TRBJ1-5; the D is unclear. The sample taken for sequencing was PBMCs. The sequence was obtained from a woman aged 25 to 39 in good health and CMV-seronegative. The DNA of the CDR3 is TGTGCCAGCTCGGGGAACAATCAGCCCCAGCATTTT. Its protein is CASSGNNQPQHF.